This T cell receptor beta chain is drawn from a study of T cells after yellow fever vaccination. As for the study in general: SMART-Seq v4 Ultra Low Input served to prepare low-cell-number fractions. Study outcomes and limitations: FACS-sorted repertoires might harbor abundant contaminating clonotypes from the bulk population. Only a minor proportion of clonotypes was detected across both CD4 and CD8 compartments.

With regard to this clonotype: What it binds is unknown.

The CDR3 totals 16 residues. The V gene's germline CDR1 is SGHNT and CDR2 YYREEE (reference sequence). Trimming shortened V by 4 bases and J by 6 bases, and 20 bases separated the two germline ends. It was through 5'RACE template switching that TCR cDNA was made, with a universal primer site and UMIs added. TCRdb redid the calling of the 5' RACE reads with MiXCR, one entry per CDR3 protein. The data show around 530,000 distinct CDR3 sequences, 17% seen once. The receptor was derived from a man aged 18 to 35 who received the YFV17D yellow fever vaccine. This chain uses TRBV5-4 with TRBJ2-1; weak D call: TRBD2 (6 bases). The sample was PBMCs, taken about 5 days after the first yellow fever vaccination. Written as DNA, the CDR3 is TGTGCCAGCAGCCCAGGAGGGCAGGCCAGGATCAATGAGCAGTTCTTC. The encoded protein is CASSPGGQARINEQFF.